The 19 T cell receptor beta chains reported below all come from one sample, sequenced in a study of T cell clusters in autoimmune cytopenias. TRB was amplified from roughly 250 ng of peripheral blood genomic DNA per sample. Multiplex touch-down PCR amplified TRB using TRB-A and TRB-B pools in one tube. Reprocessing the multiplex PCR reads, TCRdb reports a single entry for every CDR3 protein and omits DNA. Reported are around 15,000 distinct CDR3 sequences; the ten largest clones contain roughly 2.1%. Source material: peripheral blood. The receptors were sampled from a human donor with an autoimmune cytopenia or autoimmune hepatitis (not recorded which).

V and J are TRBV30 and TRBJ1-4. This CDR3 is built from 15 residues. The V gene's germline CDR1 is GTSNPN and CDR2 SVGIG (reference sequence). CDR3 amino acids: CAWSVHSGRSEKLFF.

The rearrangement links TRBV20-1 to TRBJ1-1; TCRdb outputs TRBD1, but without DNA this stays unchecked. This CDR3 contains 15 residues. The germline V gene has CDR1 DFQATT and CDR2 SNEGSKA (reference sequence). The chain's CDR3 is CSARDPRSTGTEAFF.

This CDR3 is CASSAMLGYSDEQFF. V gene TRBV27 combines with J gene TRBJ2-1. This CDR3 is 15 amino acids long. CDR1 and CDR2 (germline): MNHEY, SMNVEV (reference sequence).

V and J are TRBV20-1 and TRBJ1-2; TCRdb picks TRBD1, but there is no DNA to check that call. The CDR3 consists of 13 residues. Germline V gene sequence: CDR1 DFQATT, CDR2 SNEGSKA (reference sequence). This CDR3 reads CSASSDRDYGYTF.

The rearrangement joins TRBV6-5 to TRBJ1-6. Germline CDR1 and CDR2: MNHEY and SVGAGI. The CDR3 is made up of 15 amino acids. The CDR3 loop is CASSSQQGGHSPLHF.

The V gene is TRBV6-5, the J gene TRBJ2-7; TCRdb lists TRBD1, though no DNA is available to test this call. Germline loops: CDR1 MNHEY, CDR2 SVGAGI. This CDR3 spans 14 amino acids. CDR3 sequence reads: CASSYRDNSYEQYF.

The chain has TRBV6-6 and TRBJ1-1. CDR1 and CDR2 (germline): MNHNY, SVGAGI (reference sequence). The CDR3 has 14 amino acids. The CDR3: CASLPLDGNTEAFF.

Frequency places this clonotype as medium-sized (0.01 to 0.1%). The chain joins TRBV29-1 to TRBJ1-1; TCRdb proposes TRBD1, but this gene call is untestable without DNA. CDR1 and CDR2 from the germline V gene are SQVTM and ANQGSEA. This CDR3 has 14 residues. CDR3 region: CSVEPRHSNTEAFF.

This chain links TRBV29-1 with TRBJ1-3; the D gene TCRdb calls, TRBD1, cannot be checked with no DNA. CDR1 SQVTM and CDR2 ANQGSEA come from the germline V gene. The CDR3 extends over 14 amino acids. The CDR3 region is CSVRGGTSGNTIYF.

The chain is built from TRBV6-1 and TRBJ2-7; TCRdb's D call, TRBD2, is unchecked because there is no DNA. Germline loops: CDR1 MNHNS, CDR2 SASEGT. There are 13 residues in the CDR3. CDR3 protein: CASSDLVYYEQYF.

V usage is TRBV18 and J usage is TRBJ1-4. This CDR3 region has 12 residues. The germline V gene has CDR1 KGHSH and CDR2 LQKENI. CDR3 loop: CASSRLNEKLFF.

The chain employs TRBV12-3 or TRBV12-4 and TRBJ2-2; TCRdb gives TRBD1 as the D gene, but with no DNA this cannot be confirmed. CDR3 length: 16 amino acids. CDR3 loop: CASRLAGGHNTGELFF.

The chain combines TRBV19 with TRBJ2-7; no DNA is available, so the TRBD1 call from TCRdb remains unchecked. Germline values: CDR1 LNHDA, CDR2 SQIVND (reference sequence). The CDR3 covers 15 residues. CDR3 sequence: CASSPGGQSHYEQYF.

The genes are TRBV30 and TRBJ2-1; TCRdb proposes TRBD1, but this gene call is untestable without DNA. The CDR3 length is 14 residues. CDR1 GTSNPN and CDR2 SVGIG come from the germline V gene (reference sequence). This CDR3 reads CAWSAPDSYNEQFF.

This chain links TRBV5-6 with TRBJ2-3; with no DNA, the TCRdb D assignment of TRBD1 cannot be verified. Germline CDR1 reads SGHDT; CDR2 reads YYEEEE. The CDR3 consists of 14 residues. This CDR3 is CASSPRWGTDTQYF.

The genes are TRBV30 and TRBJ2-1. The CDR3 loop spans 11 amino acids. Germline CDR1 and CDR2: GTSNPN and SVGIG (reference sequence). CDR3 protein: CACQGHNEQFF.

V and J are TRBV12-3 or TRBV12-4 and TRBJ2-5; TCRdb picks TRBD1, but there is no DNA to check that call. CDR3 size: 15 residues. CDR3 residues: CAISRGTGPQETQYF.

This clonotype is medium-sized (0.01 to 0.1%) by frequency. This chain links TRBV18 with TRBJ2-1; the TCRdb call, TRBD2, lacks DNA for checking. The CDR3 has 14 residues. Looked up from germline, CDR1 is KGHSH and CDR2 is LQKENI. CDR3 residues: CASSPPGTRGEQFF.

This clonotype is labeled medium-sized based on frequency. V gene TRBV12-3 or TRBV12-4 combines with J gene TRBJ1-6; TCRdb names TRBD1, which stays unverified in the absence of DNA. This CDR3 is built from 15 residues. CDR3 amino acids: CASSPIGTGISPLHF.